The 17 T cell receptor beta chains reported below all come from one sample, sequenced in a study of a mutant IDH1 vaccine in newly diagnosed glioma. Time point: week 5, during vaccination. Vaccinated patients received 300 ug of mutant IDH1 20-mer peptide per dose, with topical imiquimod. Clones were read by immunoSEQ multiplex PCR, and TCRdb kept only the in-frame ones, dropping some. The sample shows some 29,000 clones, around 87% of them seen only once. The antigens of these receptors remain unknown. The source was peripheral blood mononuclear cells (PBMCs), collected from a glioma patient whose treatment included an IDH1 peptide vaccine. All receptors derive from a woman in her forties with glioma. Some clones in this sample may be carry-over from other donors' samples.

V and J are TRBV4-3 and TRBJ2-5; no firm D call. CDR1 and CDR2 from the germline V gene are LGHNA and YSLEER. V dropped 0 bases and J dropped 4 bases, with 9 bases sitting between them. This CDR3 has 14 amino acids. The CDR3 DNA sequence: TGCGCCAGCAGCCAAGACACTGGTCGAGAGACCCAGTACTTC. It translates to CASSQDTGRETQYF.

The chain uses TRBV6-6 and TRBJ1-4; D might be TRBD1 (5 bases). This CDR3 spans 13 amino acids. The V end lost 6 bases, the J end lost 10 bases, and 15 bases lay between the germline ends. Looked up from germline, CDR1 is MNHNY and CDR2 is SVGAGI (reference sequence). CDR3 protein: CASSAHGRGKLFF. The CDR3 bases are TGTGCCAGCAGCGCCCACGGAAGGGGAAAACTGTTTTTT.

This CDR3 is CASSSGRHQETQYF. Here the CDR3 DNA reads TGCGCCAGCAGCTCAGGACGGCACCAAGAGACCCAGTACTTC. The genes are TRBV5-1 and TRBJ2-5; D is ambiguous. CDR1 and CDR2 (germline): SGHRS, YFSETQ. The CDR3 consists of 14 residues. V lost 3 bases to trimming and J lost 0 bases, with 9 bases between them.

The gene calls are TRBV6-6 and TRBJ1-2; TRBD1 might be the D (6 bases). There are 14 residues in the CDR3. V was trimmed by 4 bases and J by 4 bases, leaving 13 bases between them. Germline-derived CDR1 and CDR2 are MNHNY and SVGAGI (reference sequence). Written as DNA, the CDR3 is TGTGCCAGCAGTTCCGTGACAGGACCCTATGGCTACACCTTC. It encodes CASSSVTGPYGYTF.

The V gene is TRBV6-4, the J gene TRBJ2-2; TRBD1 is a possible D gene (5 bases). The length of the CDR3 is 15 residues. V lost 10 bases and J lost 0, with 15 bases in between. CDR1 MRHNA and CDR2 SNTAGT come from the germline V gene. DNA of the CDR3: TGTGCCACCTCATACGACAGTACGAACACCGGGGAGCTGTTTTTT. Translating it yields CATSYDSTNTGELFF.

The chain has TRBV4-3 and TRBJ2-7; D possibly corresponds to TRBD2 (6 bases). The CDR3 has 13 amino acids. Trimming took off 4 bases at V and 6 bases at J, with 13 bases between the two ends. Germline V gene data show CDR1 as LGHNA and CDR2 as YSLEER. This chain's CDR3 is CASSLQPGGEQYF. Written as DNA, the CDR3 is TGCGCCAGCAGCCTTCAACCCGGGGGCGAGCAGTACTTC.

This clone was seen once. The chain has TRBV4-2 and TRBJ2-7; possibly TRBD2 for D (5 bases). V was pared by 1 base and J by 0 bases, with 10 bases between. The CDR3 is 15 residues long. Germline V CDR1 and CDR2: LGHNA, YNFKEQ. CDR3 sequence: CASSQVGAASYEQYF. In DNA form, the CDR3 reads TGTGCCAGCAGCCAAGTCGGAGCGGCCTCCTACGAGCAGTACTTC.

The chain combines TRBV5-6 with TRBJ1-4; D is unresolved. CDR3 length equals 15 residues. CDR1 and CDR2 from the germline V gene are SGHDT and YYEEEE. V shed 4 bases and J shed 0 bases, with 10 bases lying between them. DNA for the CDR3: TGTGCCAGCAGCCAGAGCCGCTCAACTAATGAAAAACTGTTTTTT. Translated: CASSQSRSTNEKLFF.

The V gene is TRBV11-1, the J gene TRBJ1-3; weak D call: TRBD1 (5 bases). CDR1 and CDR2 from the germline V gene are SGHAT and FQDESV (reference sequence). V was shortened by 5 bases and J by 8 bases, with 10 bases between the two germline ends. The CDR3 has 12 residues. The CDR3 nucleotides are TGTGCCAGCAGCCTGGGACTAGACACCATATATTTT. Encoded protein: CASSLGLDTIYF.

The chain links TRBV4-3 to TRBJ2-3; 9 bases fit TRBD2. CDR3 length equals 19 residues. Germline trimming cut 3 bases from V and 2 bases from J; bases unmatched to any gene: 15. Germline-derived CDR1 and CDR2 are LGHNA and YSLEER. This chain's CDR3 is CASSQPPRRGRGNTDTQYF. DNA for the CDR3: TGCGCCAGCAGCCAGCCCCCTCGGCGCGGGAGGGGTAACACAGATACGCAGTATTTT.

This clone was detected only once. The CDR3: CASSLDGGLEKLFF. The CDR3 DNA reads TGTGCCAGCTCTTTGGACGGGGGCCTAGAAAAACTGTTTTTT. V is TRBV28 and J is TRBJ1-4; D is perhaps TRBD1 (6 bases). The germline CDR1 and CDR2 sequences are MDHEN and SYDVKM. The CDR3 is 14 residues long. The V gene lost 8 bases and the J gene lost 8 bases, with 18 bases spanning the gap.

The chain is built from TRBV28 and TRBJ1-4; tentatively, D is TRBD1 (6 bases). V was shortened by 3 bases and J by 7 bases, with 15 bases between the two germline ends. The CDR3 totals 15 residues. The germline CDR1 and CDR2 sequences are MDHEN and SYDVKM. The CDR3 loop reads CASSFLGGRGEKLFF. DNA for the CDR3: TGTGCCAGCAGTTTTTTGGGGGGGCGAGGTGAAAAACTGTTTTTT.

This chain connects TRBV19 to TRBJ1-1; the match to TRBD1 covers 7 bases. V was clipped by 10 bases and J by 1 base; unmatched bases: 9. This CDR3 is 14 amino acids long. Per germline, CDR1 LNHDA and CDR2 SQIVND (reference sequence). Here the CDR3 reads CATQRGTANTEAFF. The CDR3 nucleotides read TGTGCCACCCAACGAGGGACAGCGAACACTGAAGCTTTCTTT.

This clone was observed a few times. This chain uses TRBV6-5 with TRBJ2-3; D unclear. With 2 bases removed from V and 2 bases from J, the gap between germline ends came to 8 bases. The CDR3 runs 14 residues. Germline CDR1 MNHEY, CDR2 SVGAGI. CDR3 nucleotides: TGTGCCAGCAGTTACCAACCGGCCACAGATACGCAGTATTTT. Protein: CASSYQPATDTQYF.

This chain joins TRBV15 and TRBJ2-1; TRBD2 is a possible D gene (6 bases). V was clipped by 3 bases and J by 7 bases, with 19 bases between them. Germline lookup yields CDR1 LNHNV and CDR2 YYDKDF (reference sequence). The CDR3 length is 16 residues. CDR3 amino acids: CATSSLAGWRSNEQFF. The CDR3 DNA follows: TGTGCCACCAGCAGCCTTGCGGGATGGAGATCGAATGAGCAGTTCTTC.

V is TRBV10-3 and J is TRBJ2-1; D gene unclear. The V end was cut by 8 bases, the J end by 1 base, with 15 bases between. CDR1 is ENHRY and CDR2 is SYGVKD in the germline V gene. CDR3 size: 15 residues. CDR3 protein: CAIAGPRSSYNEQFF. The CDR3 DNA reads TGTGCCATCGCCGGCCCCAGGAGTTCCTACAATGAGCAGTTCTTC.

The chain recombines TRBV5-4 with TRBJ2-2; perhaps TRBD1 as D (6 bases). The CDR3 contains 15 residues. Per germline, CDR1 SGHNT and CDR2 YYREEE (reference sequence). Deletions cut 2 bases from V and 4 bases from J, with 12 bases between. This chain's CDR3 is CASSFDRPGTGELFF. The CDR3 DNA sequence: TGTGCCAGCAGCTTTGACAGGCCCGGCACCGGGGAGCTGTTTTTT. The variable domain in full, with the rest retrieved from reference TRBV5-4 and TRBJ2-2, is ETGVTQSPTHLIKTRGQQVTLRCSSQSGHNTVSWYQQALGQGPQFIFQYYREEENGRGNFPPRFSGLQFPNYSSELNVNALELDDSALYLCASSFDRPGTGELFFGEGSRLTVL.